This TCR beta chain emerged from a study of beta chain features in type 1 diabetes. Study results and caveats: Here, the possible influence of HLA type (on TCRB rearrangement) remained unresolved. Among type 1 diabetes patients, VDJ junctions had fewer insertions and more deletions.

Expressed TCRB transcripts were sequenced, since all the RNA that had been isolated was reverse transcribed. An average of approximately 3.6 million reads was obtained for naive, central memory and regulatory T cell samples. Here immunoSEQ multiplex PCR was the method, and the copy in TCRdb shows in-frame clones only, minus some. The data contain 400,000 to 600,000 clones, approximately 30% of them seen just once; the ten biggest clones take up 0.06% to 0.07%. The V gene's germline CDR1 is SGHRS and CDR2 YFSETQ. The CDR3 sequence is 16 residues long. V was cut by 0 bases and J by 4 bases, with 15 bases left in between. Only a few counts were recorded for this clone. Its matching antigen is unknown.

The sample consisted of naive CD4+ T cells from blood. The TCR comes from a man aged 18 to 29 in good health. The J gene is TRBJ2-3, the V gene TRBV5-1; a possible D gene is TRBD2 (6 bases). The CDR3 loop is CASSLETQTSPDTQYF. As DNA, the CDR3 is TGCGCCAGCAGCTTGGAGACGCAGACTAGTCCAGATACGCAGTATTTT.